These T cell receptor beta chains were read from a single sample in a study of cytomegalovirus exposure and HLA in healthy donors. Assay used: immunoSEQ multiplex PCR; TCRdb lists only in-frame clones, some missing. The sample lists some 130,000 clones, 70% to 80% occurring once. The sample comprised PBMCs. The receptors originated from a man in his thirties or forties in good health and CMV-seronegative. CDR3s include the opening cysteine and the closing phenylalanine or tryptophan. D genes are given only for firm matches. Where a row states a size, it is once, few, many or the class of an expanded clone; other rows omit it.

j_call,clone_size,v_call,d_call,cdr3_nt,cdr3_aa
TRBJ1-5,few,TRBV30,.,TGTGCCTGGAGTGTGGGGACAACCTTATGGCCCCAGCATTTT,CAWSVGTTLWPQHF
TRBJ2-1,.,TRBV6-1,TRBD2,TGTGCCAGCAGGCGGGCGGGAGAATACCATGAGCAGTTCTTC,CASRRAGEYHEQFF
TRBJ2-1,.,TRBV12-5,.,TGTGCTAGTGGTTTGTCGGCGGGTCCCCACAATGAGCAGTTCTTC,CASGLSAGPHNEQFF
TRBJ1-2,.,TRBV6-5,.,TGTGCCAGCGCCGAGGGTAAGCCATATGGCTACACCTTC,CASAEGKPYGYTF
TRBJ2-3,.,TRBV4-2,TRBD2,TGTGCCAGCAGCCAAGAGCTAGCGGAGGGCACAGATACGCAGTATTTT,CASSQELAEGTDTQYF
TRBJ2-1,.,TRBV2,TRBD1,TGTGCCAGCACCCCCGACAGGGGTTCCTACAATGAGCAGTTCTTC,CASTPDRGSYNEQFF
TRBJ2-3,.,TRBV29-1,.,TGCAGCGGATCTAGCGTTAGCACAGATACGCAGTATTTT,CSGSSVSTDTQYF
TRBJ2-2,.,TRBV10-3,.,TGTGCCATCACCTCAGTGAACACCGGGGAGCTGTTTTTT,CAITSVNTGELFF
TRBJ2-7,.,TRBV28,.,TGTGCCAGCAGCACCCGCAGGGGGGCCGACGAGCAGTACTTC,CASSTRRGADEQYF
TRBJ2-7,.,TRBV7-9,.,TGTGCCAGCAGCCAGCGCCCGACAGACTACGAGCAGTACTTC,CASSQRPTDYEQYF
TRBJ1-1,once,TRBV5-1,.,TGCGCCAGCAGCTTGGACAGGGCCATGAACACTGAAGCTTTCTTT,CASSLDRAMNTEAFF
TRBJ1-2,few,TRBV18,.,TGTGCCAGCTCACCGCCCGAGGCGGGTAGCTATGGCTACACCTTC,CASSPPEAGSYGYTF
TRBJ2-2,.,TRBV19,.,TGTGCCAGTAGCCAGCAGGGTTGGGCCGGGGAGCTGTTTTTT,CASSQQGWAGELFF
TRBJ2-7,few,TRBV27,TRBD2,TGTGCCAGCAGTTTAAGAGGGACTAGCGGGAGGGCCTCCTACGAGCAGTACTTC,CASSLRGTSGRASYEQYF
TRBJ2-2,once,TRBV29-1,.,TGCAGCGTCATCCCCGGGGTGTCAAGCACCGGGGAGCTGTTTTTT,CSVIPGVSSTGELFF
TRBJ1-4,.,TRBV18,.,TGTGCCAGCTCACCACGGCTGGAGGAAAAACTGTTTTTT,CASSPRLEEKLFF
TRBJ1-2,.,TRBV5-1,.,TGCGCCAGCAGCTTGGCCGCAGTGTATGGCTACACCTTC,CASSLAAVYGYTF
TRBJ2-1,.,TRBV10-2,TRBD2,TGCGCCAGCAGTGAGTGGACTAGCGGGAGTGGTGAGCAGTTCTTC,CASSEWTSGSGEQFF
TRBJ2-3,.,TRBV5-1,TRBD2,TGCGCCAGCAGCTTACTAGCGGGAGTGGCAGATACGCAGTATTTT,CASSLLAGVADTQYF
TRBJ2-7,.,TRBV21-1,.,TGTGCCAGCAGCAGACCTCCGGGAGGGATCGACTACGAGCAGTACTTC,CASSRPPGGIDYEQYF
TRBJ1-1,.,TRBV5-1,.,TGCGCCAGCAGCTCTTCACAGGTTGAAGCTTTCTTT,CASSSSQVEAFF
TRBJ1-1,.,TRBV30,TRBD1,TGTGCCTGGATTCTCGGTACAGGGGGTGCTGAAGCTTTCTTT,CAWILGTGGAEAFF
TRBJ1-2,few,TRBV30,TRBD1,TGTGCCTGGAGTCCCGGGACAGACTATGGCTACACCTTC,CAWSPGTDYGYTF
TRBJ2-1,.,TRBV7-8,TRBD1,TGTGCCAGCAGCGCCCCCTCGACAGGGGATCATAGCTCCTACAATGAGCAGTTCTTC,CASSAPSTGDHSSYNEQFF
TRBJ2-1,.,TRBV21-1,.,TGTGCCAGCAGCCAGAGGATTCCCTACAATGAGCAGTTCTTC,CASSQRIPYNEQFF
TRBJ2-1,.,TRBV11-2,.,TGTGCCAGCAGCTTACCGACGAACGGGGTCAATGAGCAGTTCTTC,CASSLPTNGVNEQFF